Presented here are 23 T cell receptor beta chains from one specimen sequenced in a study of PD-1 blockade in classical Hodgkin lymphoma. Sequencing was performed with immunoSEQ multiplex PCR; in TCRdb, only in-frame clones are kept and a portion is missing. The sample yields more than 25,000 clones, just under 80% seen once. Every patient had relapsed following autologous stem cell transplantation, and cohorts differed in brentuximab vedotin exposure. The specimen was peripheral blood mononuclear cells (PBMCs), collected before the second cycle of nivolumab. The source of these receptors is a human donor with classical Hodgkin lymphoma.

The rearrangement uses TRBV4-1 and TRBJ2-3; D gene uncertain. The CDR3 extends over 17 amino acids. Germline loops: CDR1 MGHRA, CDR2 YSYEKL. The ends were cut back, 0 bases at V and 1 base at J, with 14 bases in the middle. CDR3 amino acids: CASSQDRVTEGTDTQYF. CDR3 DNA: TGCGCCAGCAGCCAAGATCGGGTCACCGAGGGCACAGATACGCAGTATTTT.

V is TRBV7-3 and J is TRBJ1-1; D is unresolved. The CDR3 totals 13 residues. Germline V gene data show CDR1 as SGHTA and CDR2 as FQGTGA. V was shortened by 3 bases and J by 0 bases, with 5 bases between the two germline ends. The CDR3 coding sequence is TGTGCCAGCAGCTTCGGCATGAACACTGAAGCTTTCTTT. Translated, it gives CASSFGMNTEAFF.

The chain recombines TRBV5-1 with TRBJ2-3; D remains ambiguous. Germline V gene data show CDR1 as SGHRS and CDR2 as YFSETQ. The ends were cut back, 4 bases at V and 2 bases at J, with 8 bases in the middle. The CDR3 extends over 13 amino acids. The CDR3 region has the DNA TGCGCCAGCAGCCAAGGATCCACAGATACGCAGTATTTT. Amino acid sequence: CASSQGSTDTQYF.

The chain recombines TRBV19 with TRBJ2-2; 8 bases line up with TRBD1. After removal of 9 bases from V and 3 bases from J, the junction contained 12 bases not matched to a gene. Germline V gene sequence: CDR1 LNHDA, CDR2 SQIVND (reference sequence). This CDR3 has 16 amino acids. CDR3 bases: TGTGCCAGCCTAAGAGCCAGGGGGCGGGACACCGGGGAGCTGTTTTTT. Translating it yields CASLRARGRDTGELFF.

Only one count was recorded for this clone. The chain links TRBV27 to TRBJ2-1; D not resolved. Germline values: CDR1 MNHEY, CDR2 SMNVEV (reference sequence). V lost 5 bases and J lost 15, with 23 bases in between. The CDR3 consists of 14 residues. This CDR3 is CASSPRDRRAAGFF. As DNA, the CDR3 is TGTGCCAGCAGTCCTAGAGACCGACGGGCCGCAGGGTTCTTC.

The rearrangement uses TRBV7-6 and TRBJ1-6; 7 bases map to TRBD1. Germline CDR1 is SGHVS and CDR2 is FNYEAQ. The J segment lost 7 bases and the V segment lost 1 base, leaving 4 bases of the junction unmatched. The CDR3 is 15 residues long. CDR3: CASSLGQGNNSPLHF. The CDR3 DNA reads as TGTGCCAGCAGCTTAGGACAGGGCAACAATTCACCCCTCCACTTT.

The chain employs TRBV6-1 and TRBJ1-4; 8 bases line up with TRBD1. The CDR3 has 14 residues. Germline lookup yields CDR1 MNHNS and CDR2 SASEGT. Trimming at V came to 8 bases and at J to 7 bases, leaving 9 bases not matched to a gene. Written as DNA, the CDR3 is TGTGCCAGCCGCCCCGGGACAGGCATTGAAAAACTGTTTTTT. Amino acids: CASRPGTGIEKLFF.

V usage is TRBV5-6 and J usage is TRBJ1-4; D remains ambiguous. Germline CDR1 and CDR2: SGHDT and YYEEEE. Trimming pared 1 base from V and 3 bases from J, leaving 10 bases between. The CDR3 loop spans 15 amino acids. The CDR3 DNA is TGTGCCAGCAGCTTGAATATGGGAGCTAATGAAAAACTGTTTTTT. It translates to CASSLNMGANEKLFF.

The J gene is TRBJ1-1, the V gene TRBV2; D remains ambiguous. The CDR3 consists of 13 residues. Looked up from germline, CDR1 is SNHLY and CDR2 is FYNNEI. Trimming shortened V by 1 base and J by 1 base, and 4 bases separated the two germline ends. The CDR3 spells CASSEGKNTEAFF. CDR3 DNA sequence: TGTGCCAGCAGTGAAGGAAAGAACACTGAAGCTTTCTTT. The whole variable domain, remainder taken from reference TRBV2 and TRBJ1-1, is EPEVTQTPSHQVTQMGQEVILRCVPISNHLYFYWYRQILGQKVEFLVSFYNNEISEKSEIFDDQFSVERPDGSNFTLKIRSTKLEDSAMYFCASSEGKNTEAFFGQGTRLTVV.

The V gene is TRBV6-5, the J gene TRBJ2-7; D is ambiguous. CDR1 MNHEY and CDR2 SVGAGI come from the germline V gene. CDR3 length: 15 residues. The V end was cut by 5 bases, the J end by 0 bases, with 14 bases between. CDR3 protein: CASSRSDPASYEQYF. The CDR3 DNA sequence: TGTGCCAGCAGTCGTTCGGATCCAGCCTCCTACGAGCAGTACTTC.

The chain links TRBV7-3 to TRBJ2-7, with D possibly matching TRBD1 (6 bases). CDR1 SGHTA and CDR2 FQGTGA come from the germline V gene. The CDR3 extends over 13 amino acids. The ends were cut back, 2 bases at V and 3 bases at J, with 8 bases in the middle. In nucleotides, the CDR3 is TGTGCCAGCAGCTTATCAGGGGACTACGAGCAGTACTTC. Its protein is CASSLSGDYEQYF.

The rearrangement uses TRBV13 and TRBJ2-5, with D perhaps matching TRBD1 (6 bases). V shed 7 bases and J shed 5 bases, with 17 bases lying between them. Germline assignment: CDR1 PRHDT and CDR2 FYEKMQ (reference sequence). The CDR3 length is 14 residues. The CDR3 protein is CASTLSGVGETQYF. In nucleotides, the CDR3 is TGTGCCAGCACCCTATCAGGGGTCGGGGAGACCCAGTACTTC.

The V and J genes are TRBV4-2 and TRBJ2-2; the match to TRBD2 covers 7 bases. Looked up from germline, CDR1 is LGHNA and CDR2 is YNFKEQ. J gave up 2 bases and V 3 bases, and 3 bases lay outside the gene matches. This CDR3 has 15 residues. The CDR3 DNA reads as TGTGCCAGCAGCCAGCTAGCGGATAACACCGGGGAGCTGTTTTTT. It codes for CASSQLADNTGELFF.

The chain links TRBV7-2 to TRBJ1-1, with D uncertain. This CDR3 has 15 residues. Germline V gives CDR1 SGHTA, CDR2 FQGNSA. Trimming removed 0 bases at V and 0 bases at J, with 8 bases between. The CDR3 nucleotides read TGTGCCAGCAGCTTAGCGGCATTCATGAACACTGAAGCTTTCTTT. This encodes CASSLAAFMNTEAFF.

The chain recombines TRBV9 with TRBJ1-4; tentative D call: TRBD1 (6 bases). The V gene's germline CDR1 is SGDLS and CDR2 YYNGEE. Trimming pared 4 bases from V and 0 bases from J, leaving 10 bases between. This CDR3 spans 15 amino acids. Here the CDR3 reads CASSRWTATNEKLFF. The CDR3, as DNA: TGTGCCAGCAGCAGATGGACAGCAACTAATGAAAAACTGTTTTTT. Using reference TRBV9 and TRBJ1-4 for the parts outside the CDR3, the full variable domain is DSGVTQTPKHLITATGQRVTLRCSPRSGDLSVYWYQQSLDQGLQFLIQYYNGEERAKGNILERFSAQQFPDLHSELNLSSLELGDSALYFCASSRWTATNEKLFFGSGTQLSVL.

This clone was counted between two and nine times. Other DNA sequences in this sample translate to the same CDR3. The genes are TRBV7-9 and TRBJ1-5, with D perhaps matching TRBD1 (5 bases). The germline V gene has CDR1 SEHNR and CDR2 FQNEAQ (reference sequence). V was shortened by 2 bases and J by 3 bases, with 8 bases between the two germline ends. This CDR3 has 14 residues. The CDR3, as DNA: TGTGCCAGCAGCTTATCAGGGAACAATCAGCCCCAGCATTTT. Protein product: CASSLSGNNQPQHF.

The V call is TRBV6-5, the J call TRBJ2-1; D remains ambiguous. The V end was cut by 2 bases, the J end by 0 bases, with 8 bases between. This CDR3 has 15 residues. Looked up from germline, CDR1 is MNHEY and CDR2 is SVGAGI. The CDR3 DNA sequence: TGTGCCAGCAGTTACGACTCTAGCTCCTACAATGAGCAGTTCTTC. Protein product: CASSYDSSSYNEQFF.

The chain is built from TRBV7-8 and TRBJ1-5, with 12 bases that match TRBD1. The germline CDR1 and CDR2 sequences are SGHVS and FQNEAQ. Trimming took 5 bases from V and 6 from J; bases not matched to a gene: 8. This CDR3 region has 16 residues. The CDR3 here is CASSKTGTGGGQPQHF. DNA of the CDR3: TGTGCCAGCAGCAAGACCGGGACAGGGGGCGGTCAGCCCCAGCATTTT.

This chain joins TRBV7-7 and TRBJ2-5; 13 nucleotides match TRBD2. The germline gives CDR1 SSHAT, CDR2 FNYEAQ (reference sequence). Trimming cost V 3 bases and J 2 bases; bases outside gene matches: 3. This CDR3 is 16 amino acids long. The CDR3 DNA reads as TGTGCCAGCAGCTTTGGACTAGCGGGGGCTCAAGAGACCCAGTACTTC. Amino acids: CASSFGLAGAQETQYF.

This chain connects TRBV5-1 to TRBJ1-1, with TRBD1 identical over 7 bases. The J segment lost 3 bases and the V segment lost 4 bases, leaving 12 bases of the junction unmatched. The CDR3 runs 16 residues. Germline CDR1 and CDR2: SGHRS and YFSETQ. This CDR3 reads CASSTIRQGADTEAFF. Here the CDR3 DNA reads TGCGCCAGCAGCACCATCCGACAGGGTGCGGACACTGAAGCTTTCTTT.

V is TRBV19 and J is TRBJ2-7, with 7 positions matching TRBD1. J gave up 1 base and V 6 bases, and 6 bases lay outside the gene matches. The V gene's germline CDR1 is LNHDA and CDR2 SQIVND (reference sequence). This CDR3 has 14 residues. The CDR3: CASRKQGESYEQYF. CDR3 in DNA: TGTGCCAGTAGGAAGCAGGGGGAATCCTACGAGCAGTACTTC.

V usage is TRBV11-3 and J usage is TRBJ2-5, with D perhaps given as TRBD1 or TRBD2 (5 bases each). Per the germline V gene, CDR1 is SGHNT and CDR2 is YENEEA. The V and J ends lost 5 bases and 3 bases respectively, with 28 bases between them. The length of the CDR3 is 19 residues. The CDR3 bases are TGTGCCAGCAGCCCCAACCCCCCGTGGGATGGGGAGACAGAAGAGACCCAGTACTTC. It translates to CASSPNPPWDGETEETQYF.

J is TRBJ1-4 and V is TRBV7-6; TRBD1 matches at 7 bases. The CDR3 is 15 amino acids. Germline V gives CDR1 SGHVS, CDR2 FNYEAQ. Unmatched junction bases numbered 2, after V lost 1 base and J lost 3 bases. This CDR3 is CASSLEGGANEKLFF. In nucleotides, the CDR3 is TGTGCCAGCAGCTTAGAAGGGGGCGCTAATGAAAAACTGTTTTTT.